This T cell receptor beta chain was found in a study of blood T cell repertoires in COVID-19 (dated by TCRdb to 2019 to 2021). A note on the overall study: Samples from collaborators originated in the United States, Italy and Spain and spanned both the acute and convalescent phases of COVID-19. The dataset comprised deeply sampled blood TCRbeta repertoires from subjects exposed to, actively infected with, or recovered from COVID-19. Nearly every sample came with metadata listing a de-identified subject ID, COVID-19 status, age in years and sex. Where available, HLA class I and class II types were obtained from metadata supplied by the sample provider rather than from assay-based typing. The repertoires were released in a freely available public database intended as a resource for research on the immune response to SARS-CoV-2. The prospective study material was composed of cDNA or gDNA derived from T cells, B-cell-depleted T cells, or PBMCs. Samples were obtained from the ongoing ImmuneRACE study (first 160 participants) and from over 1,000 subjects provided by 6 global collaborators. What the authors observed across the whole study: The quantity of clinical and demographic metadata differed by source and by participant and was supplied without curation.

Collaborating institutions collected whole blood in K2EDTA tubes following their own protocols. Collaborator samples were shipped for TCRbeta analysis as frozen whole blood, isolated PBMCs, or DNA extracted from either sample type. The CDR3 runs 15 residues from the cysteine to the phenylalanine. Of the read, only the CDR3 DNA is kept; its 45 bases are in frame from base 1. V sheds 5 bases and J sheds 3 bases, leaving 15 bases between their ends. The germline V gene gives CDR1 as SGHVS and CDR2 as FNYEAQ. Concerning this clone: The specificity of this receptor is unknown. No base-level quality is on record; no much larger clone is a single base apart.

TCRbeta CDR3 regions were amplified from genomic DNA by means of the immunoSEQ Assay, a bias-controlled multiplex PCR. The paper's processing steps were these. Within the assay, amplification of reference gene primers was used to estimate how many nucleated cells each sample contained. Sequence reads were collapsed and filtered to measure the absolute abundance of every unique TCRbeta CDR3 rearrangement. For each sample, productive Simpson clonality was calculated as the square root of Simpson's diversity index across productive rearrangements. TCRdb limited this immuneACCESS table to in-frame rearrangements with V and J called. A share of clones is missing; checked studies link under half to unresolved V genes, and the rest is unexplained. The V and J calls and clone size are taken from that table; D and trimming were inferred from the DNA. This sample is represented by about 210,000 clones; 85% to 90% of them were singletons. The leading ten clones occupy around 1.5% of the sample.

This clonotype was sampled from a young man with active or convalescent COVID-19. Sequencing was performed on peripheral blood. The V and J segments used are TRBV7-6 and TRBJ2-3; the best D guess is TRBD2, with 6 bases matching. CDR3 sequence: CASSPLGGRTDTQYF. In nucleotide form, the sequence is TGTGCCAGCAGCCCGCTTGGAGGGCGGACAGATACGCAGTATTTT.